These T cell receptor beta chains were read from a single sample in a study of blood T cell repertoires in COVID-19. Generated by immunoSEQ multiplex PCR, the TCRdb table keeps only in-frame clones and is missing some. The table includes 250,000 to 350,000 clones, approximately 89% detected once. Sequences were obtained from peripheral blood. The receptors were gathered from a woman aged 25-40 years with COVID-19, enrolled during active disease. Both conserved end residues are part of each CDR3. A D gene is named only where the DNA matches it firmly. Clone sizes are given selectively: once, few, many, or a class where the clone is expanded.

V: TRBV7-9; size: .; J: TRBJ1-3; length: 15; D: .; DNA: TGTGCCAGCAGCCCTACAGGTGACTCTGGAAACACCATATATTTT; CDR3: CASSPTGDSGNTIYF
V: TRBV5-1; size: .; J: TRBJ2-6; length: 15; D: TRBD1; DNA: TGCGCCAGCAGCCTGACAGGGGCTGGGGCCAACGTCCTGACTTTC; CDR3: CASSLTGAGANVLTF
V: TRBV30; size: .; J: TRBJ2-2; length: 14; D: .; DNA: TGTGCCTGGAGTGTAACTTGGAACACCGGGGAGCTGTTTTTT; CDR3: CAWSVTWNTGELFF
V: TRBV10-3; size: .; J: TRBJ2-7; length: 13; D: .; DNA: TGTGCCATCAGTGAGGCTAGTGCCTACGAGCAGTACTTC; CDR3: CAISEASAYEQYF
V: TRBV9; size: .; J: TRBJ2-1; length: 15; D: TRBD1; DNA: TGTGCCAGCAGCGCCGGAAGGACAGGCTGGGATGAGCAGTTCTTC; CDR3: CASSAGRTGWDEQFF
V: TRBV12-5; size: .; J: TRBJ1-5; length: 17; D: TRBD1; DNA: TGTGCTAGTGGTTTGGTAGGTGGGACAGGGGGCAATCAGCCCCAGCATTTT; CDR3: CASGLVGGTGGNQPQHF
V: TRBV29-1; size: few; J: TRBJ1-1; length: 14; D: .; DNA: TGCAGCGCTGGGGAAATGACAGGGAACACTGAAGCTTTCTTT; CDR3: CSAGEMTGNTEAFF
V: TRBV5-1; size: .; J: TRBJ2-2; length: 15; D: TRBD2; DNA: TGCGCCAGCAGCGAAGCGGGGGGCCCAACCGGGGAGCTGTTTTTT; CDR3: CASSEAGGPTGELFF
V: TRBV2; size: .; J: TRBJ2-7; length: 14; D: TRBD1; DNA: TGTGCCAGCAATAGGGACAGGGGCCCCTACGAGCAGTACTTC; CDR3: CASNRDRGPYEQYF
V: TRBV28; size: .; J: TRBJ1-5; length: 14; D: .; DNA: TGTGCCAGCAGTCGTTCTGGTTTCAGTCAGCCCCAGCATTTT; CDR3: CASSRSGFSQPQHF
V: TRBV11-2; size: .; J: TRBJ2-2; length: 14; D: .; DNA: TGTGCCAGCAGCTTTTCAGGGCCAACCGGGGAGCTGTTTTTT; CDR3: CASSFSGPTGELFF
V: TRBV11-2; size: .; J: TRBJ2-1; length: 15; D: TRBD2; DNA: TGTGCCAGCAGCTTAGGACTAGCGCTATACAATGAGCAGTTCTTC; CDR3: CASSLGLALYNEQFF
V: TRBV7-2; size: .; J: TRBJ1-5; length: 13; D: .; DNA: TGTGCCAGCAGCTTAGCCCCGGTGCAGCCCCAGCATTTT; CDR3: CASSLAPVQPQHF
V: TRBV9; size: .; J: TRBJ1-3; length: 16; D: .; DNA: TGTGCCAGCAGCGTAGGCCAGTTAAGCTCTGGAAACACCATATATTTT; CDR3: CASSVGQLSSGNTIYF
V: TRBV24-1; size: few; J: TRBJ2-3; length: 12; D: .; DNA: TGTGCCACCAGTCGTGGGAGAGATACGCAGTATTTT; CDR3: CATSRGRDTQYF
V: TRBV30; size: .; J: TRBJ1-4; length: 14; D: TRBD1; DNA: TGTGCCTGGAGTAAGGACAGGAGAAATGAAAAACTGTTTTTT; CDR3: CAWSKDRRNEKLFF
V: TRBV13; size: .; J: TRBJ1-6; length: 16; D: TRBD1; DNA: TGTGCCAGCAGCCCCTCCGGGACAGCGCGTAATTCACCCCTCCACTTT; CDR3: CASSPSGTARNSPLHF
V: TRBV19; size: .; J: TRBJ2-1; length: 13; D: TRBD2; DNA: TGTGCCAGTTCGACTAGCGGGAGAAGTGACCAGTTCTTC; CDR3: CASSTSGRSDQFF
V: TRBV5-3; size: .; J: TRBJ1-3; length: 18; D: TRBD1; DNA: TGTGCCAGACCTAAGGAGAAACAGGGGGAATTAACTGGAAACACCATATATTTT; CDR3: CARPKEKQGELTGNTIYF
V: TRBV19; size: .; J: TRBJ2-3; length: 15; D: TRBD1; DNA: TGTGCCAGTAGGGGGACAGGACCGGTCACAGATACGCAGTATTTT; CDR3: CASRGTGPVTDTQYF
V: TRBV9; size: .; J: TRBJ2-3; length: 16; D: .; DNA: TGTGCCAGCAGCGTGAGTGGAGGGGTCAGCACAGATACGCAGTATTTT; CDR3: CASSVSGGVSTDTQYF
V: TRBV5-5; size: .; J: TRBJ1-2; length: 13; D: .; DNA: TGTGCCAGCAGCTTGGACAGGCCGTATGGCTACACCTTC; CDR3: CASSLDRPYGYTF
V: TRBV6-5; size: .; J: TRBJ2-7; length: 13; D: .; DNA: TGTGCCAGCAGCCGGGACTCCAACTACGAGCAGTACTTC; CDR3: CASSRDSNYEQYF
V: TRBV29-1; size: .; J: TRBJ1-1; length: 12; D: .; DNA: TGCAGCGCAGGGGTCGGGAACACTGAAGCTTTCTTT; CDR3: CSAGVGNTEAFF
V: TRBV11-2; size: once; J: TRBJ1-1; length: 14; D: .; DNA: TGTGCCAGCAGCATAAGCCAGGGAGGCACTGAAGCTTTCTTT; CDR3: CASSISQGGTEAFF
V: TRBV7-2; size: .; J: TRBJ2-1; length: 16; D: .; DNA: TGTGCCAGCAGCTTCCTAGCGCTGCGAGGTACCAATGAGCAGTTCTTC; CDR3: CASSFLALRGTNEQFF
V: TRBV19; size: once; J: TRBJ2-7; length: 14; D: TRBD2; DNA: TGTGCCAGTAGTCTGACTAGCAGGGCCGACGAGCAGTACTTC; CDR3: CASSLTSRADEQYF
V: TRBV19; size: few; J: TRBJ1-5; length: 15; D: TRBD1; DNA: TGTGCCAGTGGACAGGGGGTTCATAGCAATCAGCCCCAGCATTTT; CDR3: CASGQGVHSNQPQHF
V: TRBV7-4; size: .; J: TRBJ2-1; length: 14; D: .; DNA: TGTGCCAACCCATACTGGGGGGGGGCTTATGAGCAGTTCTTC; CDR3: CANPYWGGAYEQFF
V: TRBV5-4; size: .; J: TRBJ1-4; length: 17; D: .; DNA: TGTGCCAGCAGTCCCGGAACACAGGGTGGAACTAATGAAAAACTGTTTTTT; CDR3: CASSPGTQGGTNEKLFF
V: TRBV27; size: .; J: TRBJ2-2; length: 16; D: .; DNA: TGTGCCAGCAGTTCGCCGGGAAATTTGAACACCGGGGAGCTGTTTTTT; CDR3: CASSSPGNLNTGELFF
V: TRBV6-6; size: .; J: TRBJ2-1; length: 14; D: TRBD2; DNA: TGTGCCAGCAGGCGGGAGGCGTCCTACAATGAGCAGTTCTTC; CDR3: CASRREASYNEQFF
V: TRBV6-2/TRBV6-3; size: .; J: TRBJ2-7; length: 12; D: .; DNA: TGTGCCAGCAGTGCCCCCTACTACGAGCAGTACTTC; CDR3: CASSAPYYEQYF
V: TRBV28; size: .; J: TRBJ1-1; length: 11; D: TRBD1; DNA: TGTGCCAGTTACAGGGGGCTCCGAGCTTTCTTT; CDR3: CASYRGLRAFF
V: TRBV11-2; size: .; J: TRBJ2-1; length: 15; D: TRBD2; DNA: TGTGCCAGCAGCTTAGGGGGGGGTAGGTACAATGAGCAGTTCTTC; CDR3: CASSLGGGRYNEQFF
V: TRBV9; size: .; J: TRBJ1-1; length: 18; D: TRBD1; DNA: TGTGCCAGCAGCGTACTCCCGACAGGGGGGGGGAAGGACACTGAAGCTTTCTTT; CDR3: CASSVLPTGGGKDTEAFF
V: TRBV5-4; size: .; J: TRBJ2-3; length: 14; D: TRBD1; DNA: TGTGCCAGCAGCGCTGGGACAGCCACAGATACGCAGTATTTT; CDR3: CASSAGTATDTQYF
V: TRBV25-1; size: few; J: TRBJ1-2; length: 14; D: .; DNA: TGTGCCAGCAGTGACCCGACAGCCAGATATGGCTACACCTTC; CDR3: CASSDPTARYGYTF
V: TRBV11-2; size: few; J: TRBJ1-1; length: 12; D: .; DNA: TGTGCCAGCAGCTTGGGGGGAGTGGGAGCTTTCTTT; CDR3: CASSLGGVGAFF
V: TRBV24-1; size: .; J: TRBJ2-3; length: 13; D: TRBD1; DNA: TGTGCCACCAGTCCAGGGGGAACAGATACGCAGTATTTT; CDR3: CATSPGGTDTQYF
V: TRBV14; size: .; J: TRBJ2-1; length: 17; D: TRBD2; DNA: TGTGCCAGCAGCGTTGGGACTAGCGGGAGCTTTTACAATGAGCAGTTCTTC; CDR3: CASSVGTSGSFYNEQFF
V: TRBV2; size: .; J: TRBJ1-6; length: 13; D: .; DNA: TGTGCCAGCAGGACCCACGGGAATTCACCCCTCCACTTT; CDR3: CASRTHGNSPLHF
V: TRBV15; size: .; J: TRBJ1-4; length: 16; D: TRBD1; DNA: TGTGCCACCAGCAGAGATACAGGGGCCAGGGAGGAAAAACTGTTTTTT; CDR3: CATSRDTGAREEKLFF
V: TRBV5-1; size: .; J: TRBJ2-3; length: 14; D: .; DNA: TGCGCCAGCGCTTCAGAGGGAGGCACAGATACGCAGTATTTT; CDR3: CASASEGGTDTQYF
V: TRBV5-1; size: once; J: TRBJ2-2; length: 18; D: TRBD2; DNA: TGCGCCAGCAGCTTGAACGGACTAGCGGGAGGGCCGCCCGGGGAGCTGTTTTTT; CDR3: CASSLNGLAGGPPGELFF
V: TRBV27; size: .; J: TRBJ1-1; length: 12; D: TRBD1; DNA: TGTGCCAGCAGTTTCCAGGGGGCTCGGGCTTTCTTT; CDR3: CASSFQGARAFF